The 27 T cell receptor beta chains presented below share a single source sample, sequenced in a study of cytomegalovirus exposure and HLA in healthy donors. PCR employed 60 Vbeta and 13 Jbeta primers. Profiled with immunoSEQ multiplex PCR; TCRdb holds only in-frame clones, not every one. The data contain 100,000 to 150,000 clones, around 82% of them singletons. Material: PBMCs. These receptors were collected from a man aged 40-50 years in good health and CMV-seronegative.

The chain employs TRBV5-1 and TRBJ1-2; TRBD1 matches 7 bases. J was trimmed by 5 bases and V by 0 bases; bases with no gene match: 7. Germline V CDR1 and CDR2: SGHRS, YFSETQ. This CDR3 comprises 15 residues. The DNA for the CDR3 is TGCGCCAGCAGCTTGGCCAGTTTGACAGGGTATGGCTACACCTTC. Its protein product is CASSLASLTGYGYTF.

This chain joins TRBV7-2 and TRBJ2-1; 11 bases align to TRBD1. CDR1 and CDR2 from the germline V gene are SGHTA and FQGNSA. The CDR3 spans 15 residues. The trim removed 4 bases at V and 2 bases at J, leaving 1 base unmatched. CDR3 sequence reads: CASSWGQGAYNEQFF. CDR3 DNA sequence: TGTGCCAGCAGCTGGGGACAGGGGGCCTACAATGAGCAGTTCTTC.

The rearrangement uses TRBV4-1 and TRBJ1-2, with TRBD1 as a possible D gene (6 bases). Germline CDR1 MGHRA, CDR2 YSYEKL. V gave up 1 base and J gave up 10 bases, with 16 bases separating them. The CDR3 spans 14 residues. The DNA of the CDR3 is TGCGCCAGCAGCCAAGGCCCACAGGGAGAAGACTACACCTTC. Amino acid sequence: CASSQGPQGEDYTF.

This clone was found once. DNA of the CDR3: TGTGCCAGCAGTTTCGGACTGACGTCCGCAGATACGCAGTATTTT. Translation: CASSFGLTSADTQYF. The chain uses TRBV6-5 and TRBJ2-3; tentatively, D is TRBD2 (5 bases). The V end was cut by 4 bases, the J end by 4 bases, with 15 bases between. CDR1 is MNHEY, CDR2 SVGAGI, per germline. The CDR3 contains 15 residues.

In this sample, this clone turned up a few times. In DNA form, the CDR3 reads TGTGCCAGCAGTCCCGACACCTACGAGCAGTACTTC. Protein sequence: CASSPDTYEQYF. V usage is TRBV6-5 and J usage is TRBJ2-7; D is unresolved. V shed 5 bases and J shed 2 bases, with 7 bases lying between them. Germline CDR1 is MNHEY and CDR2 is SVGAGI. The CDR3 consists of 12 residues.

V is TRBV5-1 and J is TRBJ2-7; TRBD2 is a possible D gene (6 bases). The CDR3 contains 13 residues. The germline V and J ends were trimmed by 4 bases and 7 bases, with 15 bases remaining between them. Germline-derived CDR1 and CDR2 are SGHRS and YFSETQ. The CDR3 bases are TGCGCCAGCAGCAGGACTAAACTAAAGGAGCAGTACTTC. Amino acids: CASSRTKLKEQYF.

The chain is built from TRBV5-1 and TRBJ1-4, with 7 bases that match TRBD1. Trimming removed 3 bases from V and 2 bases from J; junction bases left unmatched: 1. The CDR3 is 14 amino acids. Germline loops: CDR1 SGHRS, CDR2 YFSETQ. Here the CDR3 reads CASSSTGTNEKLFF. In DNA, the CDR3 is TGCGCCAGCAGCTCGACAGGGACTAATGAAAAACTGTTTTTT. Variable domain in full (rest from reference TRBV5-1 and TRBJ1-4): KAGVTQTPRYLIKTRGQQVTLSCSPISGHRSVSWYQQTPGQGLQFLFEYFSETQRNKGNFPGRFSGRQFSNSRSEMNVSTLELGDSALYLCASSSTGTNEKLFFGSGTQLSVL.

The chain carries TRBV5-4 and TRBJ2-7, with 8 bases matching TRBD1. Trimming removed 4 bases from V and 2 bases from J; junction bases left unmatched: 8. Germline loops: CDR1 SGHNT, CDR2 YYREEE (reference sequence). This CDR3 contains 15 residues. CDR3 nucleotide sequence: TGTGCCAGCAGCCCGGGGACAGGAAGGACCTACGAGCAGTACTTC. Translating it yields CASSPGTGRTYEQYF.

The genes are TRBV7-9 and TRBJ1-1; 7 nucleotides match TRBD1. The germline V gene encodes CDR1 SEHNR and CDR2 FQNEAQ (reference sequence). CDR3 length equals 15 residues. Trimming cost V 4 bases and J 3 bases; bases outside gene matches: 8. CDR3 sequence (DNA): TGTGCCAGCAGCTACTACCGGGACAGTCACACTGAAGCTTTCTTT. Amino acid sequence: CASSYYRDSHTEAFF.

This rearrangement joins TRBV5-4 to TRBJ1-1; perhaps TRBD1 as D (6 bases). This CDR3 has 13 residues. Germline CDR1 SGHNT, CDR2 YYREEE (reference sequence). Deletions cut 3 bases from V and 4 bases from J, with 10 bases between. For the CDR3, the DNA is TGTGCCAGCAGCTCCAGGGGATTCACTGAAGCTTTCTTT. Translated, it gives CASSSRGFTEAFF.

This clone was detected only a few times. This sample includes further DNA sequences coding for the same CDR3. This rearrangement joins TRBV11-2 to TRBJ1-2, with TRBD1 as a possible D gene (5 bases). This CDR3 spans 11 amino acids. Germline CDR1 reads SGHAT; CDR2 reads FQNNGV. Trimming removed 3 bases at V and 6 bases at J, with 5 bases between. The CDR3 region has the DNA TGTGCCAGCAGCTTCAGGGATGGCTACACCTTC. Translation: CASSFRDGYTF. The entire variable domain, with the rest obtained from reference TRBV11-2 and TRBJ1-2, is as follows: EAGVAQSPRYKIIEKRQSVAFWCNPISGHATLYWYQQILGQGPKLLIQFQNNGVVDDSQLPKDRFSAERLKGVDSTLKIQPAKLEDSAVYLCASSFRDGYTFGSGTRLTVV.

This clone has only one observation. V and J are TRBV18 and TRBJ1-1; 9 positions match TRBD1. The CDR3 has 13 amino acids. Germline loops: CDR1 KGHSH, CDR2 LQKENI. Trimming removed 4 bases from V and 5 bases from J; junction bases left unmatched: 2. The CDR3 loop reads CASSRDRDTEAFF. CDR3 sequence (DNA): TGTGCCAGCTCACGGGACAGGGATACTGAAGCTTTCTTT.

This clone was observed a few times. This chain joins TRBV7-2 and TRBJ2-3, with TRBD1 identical over 9 bases. Germline V gene sequence: CDR1 SGHTA, CDR2 FQGNSA. This CDR3 is built from 15 residues. The ends lost 3 bases at V and 3 bases at J; junction bases unmatched: 4. The CDR3 here is CASSFGTGSTDTQYF. The CDR3 DNA sequence: TGTGCCAGCAGCTTCGGGACAGGGTCAACAGATACGCAGTATTTT.

This rearrangement joins TRBV15 to TRBJ2-7; a possible D gene is TRBD1 (5 bases). V lost 5 bases and J lost 6, with 14 bases in between. Germline assignment: CDR1 LNHNV and CDR2 YYDKDF (reference sequence). The CDR3 covers 13 residues. CDR3 sequence reads: CATSWLTGGEQYF. Here the CDR3 DNA reads TGTGCCACCAGCTGGTTAACAGGTGGCGAGCAGTACTTC.

The rearrangement links TRBV27 to TRBJ2-7; D is undetermined. Germline V gene sequence: CDR1 MNHEY, CDR2 SMNVEV (reference sequence). V was cut by 5 bases and J by 1 base, with 6 bases left in between. The CDR3 loop spans 12 amino acids. CDR3 loop: CASSLRSYEQYF. The CDR3 coding sequence is TGTGCCAGCAGTCTACGGTCCTACGAGCAGTACTTC.

This clone occurred a few times. The chain recombines TRBV27 with TRBJ2-5; 8 positions agree with TRBD2. Germline V gene data show CDR1 as MNHEY and CDR2 as SMNVEV (reference sequence). The CDR3 contains 15 residues. V lost 2 bases, J lost 11 bases, and 13 bases stayed unmatched. Written as DNA, the CDR3 is TGTGCCAGCAGTTTAACTGGTGGGACCGGGGGGGAGCAGTACTTC. Translating it yields CASSLTGGTGGEQYF.

J is TRBJ1-6 and V is TRBV9; 7 bases match TRBD1. Germline V gene data show CDR1 as SGDLS and CDR2 as YYNGEE. The trim removed 4 bases at V and 10 bases at J, leaving 11 bases unmatched. There are 15 residues in the CDR3. The CDR3 DNA follows: TGTGCCAGCAGCACCCGAACAGGGGAAAGCTCACCCCTCCACTTT. As protein: CASSTRTGESSPLHF.

This chain connects TRBV9 to TRBJ1-4; possible D gene TRBD1, 6 bases. Trimming stripped 0 bases from V and 13 bases from J, with 19 bases between. Germline V gene lookup returns CDR1 SGDLS and CDR2 YYNGEE. CDR3 length equals 15 residues. The CDR3 here is CASSVAGTGTSRLFF. In nucleotides, the CDR3 is TGTGCCAGCAGCGTAGCTGGAACAGGGACATCTCGACTGTTTTTT.

The rearrangement uses TRBV27 and TRBJ2-7, with D possibly matching TRBD1 (6 bases). Trimming cost V 3 bases and J 9 bases, with 15 bases left between them. Germline-derived CDR1 and CDR2 are MNHEY and SMNVEV (reference sequence). The CDR3 loop spans 13 amino acids. The CDR3 protein is CASSFQGKEAQYF. The CDR3 nucleotides read TGTGCCAGCAGTTTTCAGGGGAAGGAGGCGCAGTACTTC.

A word on this clone: A read error may account for a junction end that differs from germline. The J gene is TRBJ2-1, the V gene TRBV2; tentative D call: TRBD2 (5 bases). The CDR3 consists of 12 residues. Per germline, CDR1 SNHLY and CDR2 FYNNEI. Here the CDR3 reads CASSLGVNEQFF. The DNA for the CDR3 is TGTGCCAGCAGTTTGGGAGTCAATGAGCAATTCTTC.

This clone was picked up a small number of times. This rearrangement joins TRBV19 to TRBJ2-7; 7 bases are a match to TRBD1. Trimming at V came to 5 bases and at J to 2 bases, leaving 6 bases not matched to a gene. The CDR3 totals 14 residues. In germline, CDR1 is LNHDA, CDR2 SQIVND (reference sequence). The CDR3 DNA sequence: TGTGCCAGTAGTGGGCGGCAGGGGGCCTACGAGCAGTACTTC. Protein product: CASSGRQGAYEQYF.

This rearrangement joins TRBV5-1 to TRBJ1-1; weak D call: TRBD1 (5 bases). The CDR3 loop spans 14 amino acids. With 0 bases removed from V and 5 bases from J, the gap between germline ends came to 11 bases. Germline assignment: CDR1 SGHRS and CDR2 YFSETQ. CDR3 nucleotide sequence: TGCGCCAGCAGCTTGGGAATGGGGCTAACTGAAGCTTTCTTT. This sequence encodes CASSLGMGLTEAFF.

The chain uses TRBV30 and TRBJ1-4; D is undetermined. Trimming took 0 bases from V and 3 from J, leaving 8 bases between them. CDR3 length: 14 amino acids. Germline lookup yields CDR1 GTSNPN and CDR2 SVGIG (reference sequence). The CDR3 DNA reads TGTGCCTGGAGTGTAGGAGGGCCTAATGAAAAACTGTTTTTT. Amino acid sequence: CAWSVGGPNEKLFF.

This chain links TRBV11-2 with TRBJ2-2; no clear D. Trimming pared 3 bases from V and 1 base from J, leaving 6 bases between. Germline lookup yields CDR1 SGHAT and CDR2 FQNNGV. CDR3 size: 14 residues. The CDR3, as DNA: TGTGCCAGCAGCTTCGGTATGAACACCGGGGAGCTGTTTTTT. It is translated as CASSFGMNTGELFF.

The chain couples TRBV4-1 to TRBJ1-2, with D hard to call. V lost 0 bases to trimming and J lost 1 base, with 12 bases between them. The germline V gene encodes CDR1 MGHRA and CDR2 YSYEKL. The CDR3 covers 16 residues. The CDR3, as DNA: TGCGCCAGCAGCCAAGATTCCACTTACGTTAACTATGGCTACACCTTC. Its protein is CASSQDSTYVNYGYTF.

The chain links TRBV5-6 to TRBJ1-1, with 9 bases aligning to TRBD1. Germline CDR1 and CDR2: SGHDT and YYEEEE. The CDR3 is made up of 16 amino acids. The V segment lost 4 bases and the J segment 6 bases; nucleotides outside the gene matches: 13. The CDR3 coding sequence is TGTGCCAGCAGCATCACAGGGGGCGCTTCAATCTCTGAAGCTTTCTTT. It specifies CASSITGGASISEAFF.

The rearrangement links TRBV21-1 to TRBJ1-2; the table assigns TRBD1, which was not confirmed against the DNA. TRBV21-1 is noted as a pseudogene. The CDR3 is 16 residues long. DNA of the CDR3: TGTGCCAGAAGCACCACAGGAGCCATCCACTATTGGGGCTACACCTTC. This gives the protein CARSTTGAIHYWGYTF.